The next 24 T cell receptor beta chains were all read from a single sample in a study of cytomegalovirus exposure and HLA in healthy donors. It was with 60 Vbeta and 13 Jbeta primers that the PCR ran. Method: immunoSEQ multiplex PCR; TCRdb's copy keeps in-frame clones and lacks some. The sample lists roughly 150,000 clones; 80% were seen once. Sequencing input: PBMCs. These receptor sequences come from a woman between 40 and 50 years old in good health and CMV-seronegative.

This clone came up once. V gene TRBV11-2 combines with J gene TRBJ2-7, with D possibly TRBD1 on 6 matching bases. The CDR3 is 17 residues long. V lost 0 bases and J lost 3, with 18 bases in between. Germline CDR1 and CDR2: SGHAT and FQNNGV. Here the CDR3 reads CASSLDWDRDMSYEQYF. In DNA, the CDR3 is TGTGCCAGCAGCTTAGATTGGGACCGGGACATGAGCTACGAGCAGTACTTC.

In this sample, this clone turned up a few times. One end of the junction does not line up with germline, which may come from a read error. The chain links TRBV9 to TRBJ2-4; 8 bases map to TRBD2. This CDR3 has 15 residues. Per the germline V gene, CDR1 is SGDLS and CDR2 is YYNGEE. The CDR3 DNA reads TGTGCCAGCAGCGAGGGTGGACTAGCCAAAAACAGTCAGTACTTC. Translation gives CASSEGGLAKNSQYF.

In its sample, this clone was seen a few times. The CDR3 DNA reads TGTGCCAGCAGTTTCTGGGAGGATTCCTACGAGCAGTACTTC. Translated: CASSFWEDSYEQYF. V usage is TRBV28 and J usage is TRBJ2-7; maybe TRBD2 (6 bases). Germline-derived CDR1 and CDR2 are MDHEN and SYDVKM. CDR3 size: 14 residues. V was pared by 3 bases and J by 1 base, with 10 bases between.

This sequence joins TRBV5-3 and TRBJ2-7; possibly TRBD1 for D (8 bases). TRBV5-3 is an ORF, with its function uncertain. Trimming pared 4 bases from V and 5 bases from J, leaving 22 bases between. This CDR3 spans 16 amino acids. CDR3 DNA sequence: TGTGCCAGAAGCACGGACAGGGTCTGGGGAGGGGACGAGCAGTACTTC. This codes for CARSTDRVWGGDEQYF.

The genes are TRBV6-5 and TRBJ2-2; no clear D gene. V was pared by 3 bases and J by 7 bases, with 6 bases between. Germline V gene data show CDR1 as MNHEY and CDR2 as SVGAGI. This CDR3 spans 12 amino acids. The CDR3 nucleotides are TGTGCCAGCAGTTATCGGAGCGGGGAGCTGTTTTTT. Translated, it gives CASSYRSGELFF.

With regard to this clone: This same CDR3 is encoded by further DNA sequences in the sample. The V call is TRBV27, the J call TRBJ2-7; TRBD1 agrees at 8 bases. Trimming removed 6 bases from V and 0 bases from J; junction bases left unmatched: 7. CDR3 length equals 15 residues. Germline V gene lookup returns CDR1 MNHEY and CDR2 SMNVEV (reference sequence). As DNA, the CDR3 is TGTGCCAGCAGCATAAGGACAGGGAGCTCCTACGAGCAGTACTTC. This sequence encodes CASSIRTGSSYEQYF.

The chain combines TRBV5-1 with TRBJ2-1; 7 nucleotides agree with TRBD1. Germline-derived CDR1 and CDR2 are SGHRS and YFSETQ. CDR3 length equals 14 residues. The V gene end was trimmed by 5 bases and the J gene end by 4 bases; junction bases not matched to a gene: 6. The CDR3 spells CASRLQTGYNEQFF. The CDR3 nucleotides are TGCGCCAGCAGACTTCAGACAGGGTACAATGAGCAGTTCTTC.

This clone was seen more than once but under ten times. J is TRBJ2-7 and V is TRBV28; 11 bases match TRBD1. CDR3 length: 15 residues. Trimming at V came to 3 bases and at J to 4 bases, leaving 5 bases not matched to a gene. Germline values: CDR1 MDHEN, CDR2 SYDVKM. The CDR3 reads CASSFIGTGGYEQYF. The CDR3, as DNA: TGTGCCAGCAGTTTTATAGGGACAGGGGGGTACGAGCAGTACTTC. Together with reference TRBV28 and TRBJ2-7, the CDR3 gives the full variable domain: DVKVTQSSRYLVKRTGEKVFLECVQDMDHENMFWYRQDPGLGLRLIYFSYDVKMKEKGDIPEGYSVSREKKERFSLILESASTNQTSMYLCASSFIGTGGYEQYFGPGTRLTVT.

The chain has TRBV7-9 and TRBJ1-1; D is unclear. V lost 5 bases, J lost 0 bases, and 10 bases lay in between. The CDR3 runs 14 residues. Germline-derived CDR1 and CDR2 are SEHNR and FQNEAQ (reference sequence). CDR3 bases: TGTGCCAGCAGCCTCCACCACTTGAACACTGAAGCTTTCTTT. Residues: CASSLHHLNTEAFF.

The chain uses TRBV10-1 and TRBJ2-5; TRBD1 aligns across 7 bases. V gave up 0 bases and J gave up 1 base; unmatched junction bases: 5. Germline values: CDR1 WNHNN, CDR2 SYGVQD (reference sequence). The CDR3 covers 16 residues. The DNA for the CDR3 is TGCGCCAGCAGTGAGTCGGCTCAGGGGGTCCAAGAGACCCAGTACTTC. This translates into CASSESAQGVQETQYF.

The chain has TRBV9 and TRBJ2-3; D possibly corresponds to TRBD1 (6 bases). Trimming shortened V by 0 bases and J by 2 bases, and 10 bases separated the two germline ends. Looked up from germline, CDR1 is SGDLS and CDR2 is YYNGEE. CDR3 size: 15 residues. CDR3 region: CASSVASGVTDTQYF. The DNA of the CDR3 is TGTGCCAGCAGCGTAGCCTCAGGGGTCACAGATACGCAGTATTTT.

The V and J genes are TRBV30 and TRBJ1-5; 8 bases fit TRBD1. This CDR3 comprises 14 residues. CDR1 is GTSNPN, CDR2 SVGIG, per germline (reference sequence). After removal of 1 base from V and 6 bases from J, the junction contained 5 bases not matched to a gene. This CDR3 is CAWSGDRGCQPQHF. CDR3 bases: TGTGCCTGGAGTGGTGACAGGGGTTGTCAGCCCCAGCATTTT.

The chain joins TRBV7-6 to TRBJ2-5; TRBD1 agrees at 9 bases. The CDR3 sequence is 15 residues long. V lost 4 bases, J lost 1 base, and 4 bases stayed unmatched. Germline assignment: CDR1 SGHVS and CDR2 FNYEAQ. The chain's CDR3 is CASSSGTGTQETQYF. The CDR3 bases are TGTGCCAGCAGCTCCGGGACAGGGACCCAAGAGACCCAGTACTTC.

The chain joins TRBV29-1 to TRBJ2-5; 7 bases map to TRBD1. CDR1 SQVTM and CDR2 ANQGSEA come from the germline V gene. The CDR3 sequence is 13 residues long. V lost 6 bases and J lost 9; bases outside the gene matches: 13. CDR3 region: CSVGDRIELSQYF. The DNA for the CDR3 is TGCAGCGTGGGGGACAGAATAGAGTTGTCCCAGTACTTC.

The chain carries TRBV2 and TRBJ1-5; 11 nucleotides align to TRBD1. Germline V gives CDR1 SNHLY, CDR2 FYNNEI. The CDR3 loop spans 15 amino acids. Trimming at V came to 9 bases and at J to 4 bases, leaving 8 bases not matched to a gene. The CDR3 DNA reads as TGTGCCAGTCGGATTCGGGACAGGGGGAATCAGCCCCAGCATTTT. Residues: CASRIRDRGNQPQHF. The variable domain in full, with the rest retrieved from reference TRBV2 and TRBJ1-5, is EPEVTQTPSHQVTQMGQEVILRCVPISNHLYFYWYRQILGQKVEFLVSFYNNEISEKSEIFDDQFSVERPDGSNFTLKIRSTKLEDSAMYFCASRIRDRGNQPQHFGDGTRLSIL.

This clone was counted a few times. The chain links TRBV28 to TRBJ2-2; 10 bases line up with TRBD2. The CDR3 loop spans 18 amino acids. From germline, CDR1 is MDHEN and CDR2 SYDVKM. The J segment lost 8 bases and the V segment lost 2 bases, leaving 14 bases of the junction unmatched. The CDR3 DNA reads TGTGCCAGCAGTTTAAAGACCCTCAAAGCGGGAGGGTTTGGGGAGCTGTTTTTT. Translated: CASSLKTLKAGGFGELFF.

V is TRBV7-6 and J is TRBJ1-6; perhaps TRBD1 as D (6 bases). Deletions cut 4 bases from V and 3 bases from J, with 10 bases between. This CDR3 has 15 amino acids. CDR1 SGHVS and CDR2 FNYEAQ come from the germline V gene. The DNA for the CDR3 is TGTGCCAGCAGCTCGAAGACAGGCTATAATTCACCCCTCCACTTT. Encoded protein: CASSSKTGYNSPLHF.

The chain recombines TRBV6-6 with TRBJ2-5, with 7 positions matching TRBD1. The CDR3 is 15 amino acids. The ends lost 2 bases at V and 1 base at J; junction bases unmatched: 4. CDR1 and CDR2 (germline): MNHNY, SVGAGI (reference sequence). CDR3 in amino acids: CASSYDGQVQETQYF. In DNA, the CDR3 is TGTGCCAGCAGTTACGATGGACAGGTCCAAGAGACCCAGTACTTC.

The chain is built from TRBV18 and TRBJ2-7; TRBD1 matches 8 bases. Germline values: CDR1 KGHSH, CDR2 LQKENI. The CDR3 length is 15 residues. With 6 bases clipped from V and 7 bases from J, the junction kept 14 bases outside the gene matches. The DNA for the CDR3 is TGTGCCAGCTCGCAAAACAGGGGGATCCCTTCTGAGCAGTACTTC. As protein: CASSQNRGIPSEQYF.

The chain uses TRBV7-2 and TRBJ2-5, with TRBD2 identical over 8 bases. V was pared by 7 bases and J by 5 bases, with 9 bases of the junction left unmatched. In germline, CDR1 is SGHTA, CDR2 FQGNSA. CDR3 length: 14 residues. As DNA, the CDR3 is TGTGCCAGCACCGGGGCGGGGGGCAAGGAGACCCAGTACTTC. This codes for CASTGAGGKETQYF.

The gene calls are TRBV28 and TRBJ2-2; possible D gene TRBD2, 5 bases. With 4 bases removed from V and 0 bases from J, the gap between germline ends came to 9 bases. Germline V gives CDR1 MDHEN, CDR2 SYDVKM. This CDR3 is 15 amino acids long. Here the CDR3 DNA reads TGTGCCAGCAGTTCGGGATCATCGAACACCGGGGAGCTGTTTTTT. It codes for CASSSGSSNTGELFF. Variable domain in full (rest from reference TRBV28 and TRBJ2-2): DVKVTQSSRYLVKRTGEKVFLECVQDMDHENMFWYRQDPGLGLRLIYFSYDVKMKEKGDIPEGYSVSREKKERFSLILESASTNQTSMYLCASSSGSSNTGELFFGEGSRLTVL.

The V and J genes are TRBV19 and TRBJ2-4, with TRBD2 as a possible D gene (6 bases). V shed 0 bases and J shed 0 bases, with 15 bases lying between them. Germline CDR1 reads LNHDA; CDR2 reads SQIVND (reference sequence). The CDR3 has 18 amino acids. DNA for the CDR3: TGTGCCAGTAGTATAGAATCCGGCGGGGACCCAGCCAAAAACATTCAGTACTTC. It is translated as CASSIESGGDPAKNIQYF.

A remark on this clone: Other nucleotide sequences in the sample specify the same CDR3. This chain connects TRBV7-2 to TRBJ2-7; 7 nucleotides line up with TRBD1. J gave up 2 bases and V 1 base, and 2 bases lay outside the gene matches. The CDR3 loop spans 14 amino acids. CDR1 SGHTA and CDR2 FQGNSA come from the germline V gene. The CDR3 nucleotides read TGTGCCAGCAGCTTAGGGCAGGGGGCCTACGAGCAGTACTTC. It encodes CASSLGQGAYEQYF.

The genes are TRBV6-6 and TRBJ2-3; the D gene is possibly TRBD2 (6 bases). This CDR3 is 12 amino acids long. V gave up 11 bases and J gave up 3 bases, with 12 bases separating them. Germline loops: CDR1 MNHNY, CDR2 SVGAGI (reference sequence). CDR3 DNA sequence: TGTGCCGCGATGAGCGGGACAGATACGCAGTATTTT. This codes for CAAMSGTDTQYF.